This T cell receptor beta chain was obtained from a study of CD8+ T cells in alopecia areata. Study findings and constraints: The study found that many expanded lesional clones persisted in scalp and blood during tofacitinib. Shared TCR sequences were less clear between patients than in mice, possibly partly from HLA diversity. Any link of baseline CD8+ expansion to response, resting on one nonresponder, remains uncertain.

The treatment: oral pan-JAK inhibitor, 5-10 mg twice daily. It was from alopecia areata patients that lesional scalp punch biopsies and peripheral blood were collected. Sequencing used cDNA as its template, made by extracting RNA and reverse transcribing it. Profiled with immunoSEQ multiplex PCR; TCRdb holds only in-frame clones, not every one. The sample shows under 350,000 clones, roughly 64% of them seen only once. About this clone itself: The antigen remains undetermined.

CDR1 is SEHNR and CDR2 is FQNEAQ in the germline V gene (reference sequence). The germline V and J ends were trimmed by 1 base and 0 bases, with 13 bases remaining between them. The CDR3 runs 18 residues. This clonotype originated in a human donor with alopecia areata. This sequence joins TRBV7-9 and TRBJ2-6, with D perhaps matching TRBD2 (5 bases). The input for sequencing was CD4+ T cells sorted from blood, taken at week 24, from a patient treated with tofacitinib. CDR3 residues: CASSLVLGVSSGANVLTF. The CDR3 DNA reads as TGTGCCAGCAGCTTAGTTTTGGGAGTAAGCTCTGGGGCCAACGTCCTGACTTTC. The complete variable domain, with remaining parts taken from reference TRBV7-9 and TRBJ2-6, reads DTGVSQNPRHKITKRGQNVTFRCDPISEHNRLYWYRQTLGQGPEFLTYFQNEAQLEKSRLLSDRFSAERPKGSFSTLEIQRTEQGDSAMYLCASSLVLGVSSGANVLTFGAGSRLTVL.